This TCR beta chain was recorded in a study of technical replicates of blood from a handful of donors. This CDR3 comprises 14 residues. CDR1 is MNHEY, CDR2 SMNVEV, per germline (reference sequence). V lost 3 bases to trimming and J lost 5 bases; unmatched junction nucleotides: 6. This clone was seen once. Only in-frame clones appear in the TCRdb table, and some are missing; sequencing was by immunoSEQ multiplex PCR. The sample holds approximately 79,000 clones, about 92% seen once. The specimen sequenced was T cells isolated from PBMCs. The receptor was derived from a human donor in good health. V is TRBV27 and J is TRBJ2-7; TRBD1 matches 8 bases. The CDR3 protein is CASSFRTGHDEQYF. The CDR3 region has the DNA TGTGCCAGCAGTTTCCGGACAGGGCATGACGAGCAGTACTTC.